These 10 T cell receptor beta chains originate from one sample sequenced in a study of blood T cells in healthy people across ages. A second PCR of about 6 to 12 cycles used a sample-barcoded 5' primer and a J-beta primer mix. TCRdb processed the 5' RACE reads anew with MiXCR; each CDR3 protein has one entry. The table lists about a million distinct CDR3 sequences, roughly two fifths of them singletons. The sequencing input was blood. These TCRs come from a man younger than 30 in good health.

The chain joins TRBV7-2 to TRBJ2-7; 7 bases are a match to TRBD1. The V segment lost 5 bases and the J segment 3 bases; nucleotides outside the gene matches: 4. The CDR3 is 13 amino acids. Germline loops: CDR1 SGHTA, CDR2 FQGNSA. CDR3 in DNA: TGTGCCAGCAGCATCGGACAGGTCTACGAGCAGTACTTC. It codes for CASSIGQVYEQYF. The full variable domain, completed using reference TRBV7-2 and TRBJ2-7, is GAGVSQSPSNKVTEKGKDVELRCDPISGHTALYWYRQSLGQGLEFLIYFQGNSAPDKSGLPSDRFSAERTGGSVSTLTIQRTQQEDSAVYLCASSIGQVYEQYFGPGTRLTVT.

The chain uses TRBV3-1 and TRBJ1-5, with a weak D call TRBD1 (5 bases). The germline gives CDR1 LGHDT, CDR2 YNNKEL (reference sequence). The CDR3 extends over 16 amino acids. V lost 0 bases to trimming and J lost 7 bases, with 16 bases between them. This CDR3 is CASSQDVPGPEQPQHF. For the CDR3, the DNA is TGTGCCAGCAGCCAAGATGTCCCAGGGCCGGAGCAGCCCCAGCATTTT.

This clonotype turned up a few times. The chain is built from TRBV27 and TRBJ1-6; D remains unclear. This CDR3 comprises 15 residues. V was shortened by 3 bases and J by 0 bases, with 6 bases between the two germline ends. Germline loops: CDR1 MNHEY, CDR2 SMNVEV (reference sequence). The DNA for the CDR3 is TGTGCCAGCAGTTTTCAAAGCTCCTATAATTCACCCCTCCACTTT. It yields the protein CASSFQSSYNSPLHF.

This clonotype has a handful of counts. The chain has TRBV9 and TRBJ2-2, with no clear D. This CDR3 comprises 14 residues. Germline CDR1 and CDR2: SGDLS and YYNGEE. Between the trimmed V and J ends, which lost 4 bases and 8 bases, there was a span of 15 bases. DNA for the CDR3: TGTGCCAGCAGCCCTCGGTTTTCTGAGGGGGAGCTGTTTTTT. It specifies CASSPRFSEGELFF.

This clonotype was seen more than once but under ten times. The chain combines TRBV2 with TRBJ2-3; no reliable D call. The germline V and J ends were trimmed by 8 bases and 5 bases, with 11 bases remaining between them. The CDR3 consists of 12 residues. CDR1 and CDR2 from the germline V gene are SNHLY and FYNNEI. CDR3 sequence: CASGVGGDTQYF. For the CDR3, the DNA is TGTGCCAGCGGGGTCGGTGGAGATACGCAGTATTTT.

The J gene is TRBJ1-2, the V gene TRBV2, with D perhaps matching TRBD1 (6 bases). Germline V CDR1 and CDR2: SNHLY, FYNNEI. The CDR3 is made up of 12 amino acids. The CDR3 loop is CVTAGHDYGYTF. As DNA, the CDR3 is TGTGTCACGGCGGGACACGACTATGGCTACACCTTC. The variable domain in full, with the rest retrieved from reference TRBV2 and TRBJ1-2, is EPEVTQTPSHQVTQMGQEVILRCVPISNHLYFYWYRQILGQKVEFLVSFYNNEISEKSEIFDDQFSVERPDGSNFTLKIRSTKLEDSAMYFCVTAGHDYGYTFGSGTRLTVV.

This clonotype was seen more than once but under ten times. The chain combines TRBV14 with TRBJ2-5, with D possibly being TRBD1 (6 bases). This CDR3 has 13 residues. The V end lost 0 bases, the J end lost 11 bases, and 13 bases lay between the germline ends. Germline values: CDR1 SGHDN, CDR2 FVKESK. The CDR3: CASSQEGADEQYF. In DNA, the CDR3 is TGTGCCAGCAGCCAAGAGGGGGCGGATGAGCAGTACTTC.

The J gene is TRBJ1-1, the V gene TRBV11-2; D is unclear. Between the trimmed V and J ends, which lost 0 bases and 7 bases, there was a span of 18 bases. CDR1 is SGHAT, CDR2 FQNNGV, per germline. This CDR3 contains 16 residues. In DNA, the CDR3 is TGTGCCAGCAGCTTAGATTCACGGCAACTCCTTCTTGAAGCTTTCTTT. Translated, it gives CASSLDSRQLLLEAFF.

This clonotype was counted only a few times. This chain uses TRBV12-3 or TRBV12-4 with TRBJ1-2, with D hard to call. Trimming left V 2 bases short and J 1 base short, with 14 bases between. CDR3 size: 16 residues. The CDR3 protein is CASSLTPIAGNYGYTF. CDR3 DNA sequence: TGTGCCAGCAGTTTAACCCCCATAGCGGGTAACTATGGCTACACCTTC.

J is TRBJ1-1 and V is TRBV28; no firm D call. Germline V gene sequence: CDR1 MDHEN, CDR2 SYDVKM. V was pared by 5 bases and J by 5 bases, with 9 bases between. The CDR3 is made up of 12 amino acids. CDR3 coding DNA: TGTGCCAGCAGTATGGGTAGTACTGAAGCTTTCTTT. Its translation: CASSMGSTEAFF.